The TCR beta chain described here comes from a study of regulatory T cells in long-lasting Graves disease. Time point here: newly diagnosed GD, antithyroid drugs for less than 3 months. Construction of the TCR library relied on RNA isolated from PBMCs. V lost 6 bases and J 2 bases, leaving 15 bases between the germline ends. CDR3 length: 15 amino acids. The germline V gene encodes CDR1 MDHEN and CDR2 SYDVKM. Building the TCR beta libraries relied on iRepertoire HTBI primers, and CDR3 regions underwent Arm-PCR. From the multiplex PCR reads, TCRdb called clonotypes with MiXCR, one entry per CDR3 protein. The sample consists of just over 600,000 distinct CDR3 sequences, less than 20% of them appearing once. This clonotype was detected ten times or more. The data also belong to a second study, concerning T cells in Graves' hyperthyroidism and ophthalmopathy. That source reports: The HTBI primer set was used in a first-round RT-PCR of the TCR CDR3. Blood also held most thyroid clonotypes expanded beyond 0.001.

This specimen consisted of peripheral blood mononuclear cells (PBMCs), obtained at new diagnosis, from a patient treated with antithyroid drugs. The chain employs TRBV28 and TRBJ2-3; unclear D gene. The receptor was derived from a woman aged 30 to 39 with Graves disease. The CDR3 is CASRVWAQITDTQYF. In DNA form, the CDR3 reads TGTGCCAGCAGAGTCTGGGCACAAATCACAGATACGCAGTATTTT.